These 31 T cell receptor beta chains came from one sample sequenced in a study of CD8+ T cells in alopecia areata. In each case, RNA was isolated and then reverse transcribed into cDNA as the sequencing template. Libraries were prepared by immunoSEQ multiplex PCR; TCRdb keeps only in-frame clonotypes and omits some of them. The table lists about 97,000 clones, 41% of them singletons. What was sequenced was CD4+ T cells sorted from blood. These receptors all stem from a human donor with alopecia areata.

The rearrangement uses TRBV29-1 and TRBJ2-1; a possible D gene is TRBD2 (7 bases). Trimming stripped 6 bases from V and 3 bases from J, with 21 bases between. The germline gives CDR1 SQVTM, CDR2 ANQGSEA. The CDR3 extends over 16 amino acids. Here the CDR3 reads CSVQRGGDVLYNEQFF. The CDR3 bases are TGCAGCGTCCAAAGGGGGGGAGATGTACTCTACAATGAGCAGTTCTTC.

The V call is TRBV4-1, the J call TRBJ2-1; D unresolved. The ends were cut back, 1 base at V and 0 bases at J, with 7 bases in the middle. There are 15 residues in the CDR3. Per germline, CDR1 MGHRA and CDR2 YSYEKL. The CDR3 here is CASSQVSPSYNEQFF. In DNA, the CDR3 is TGCGCCAGCAGCCAAGTATCGCCCTCCTACAATGAGCAGTTCTTC.

This clone was seen a single time. V usage is TRBV4-3 and J usage is TRBJ2-5, with D perhaps matching TRBD1 (6 bases). The CDR3 totals 16 residues. Trimming cost V 0 bases and J 7 bases, with 18 bases left between them. The germline CDR1 and CDR2 sequences are LGHNA and YSLEER. The CDR3 protein is CASSQDGGARRGTQYF. CDR3 coding DNA: TGCGCCAGCAGCCAAGATGGGGGCGCGCGGAGAGGGACCCAGTACTTC.

This clone was observed a handful of times. The chain uses TRBV5-1 and TRBJ2-1, with 7 bases aligning to TRBD1. V trimming: 0 bases; J trimming: 4 bases; junction bases outside the gene matches: 4. The germline CDR1 and CDR2 sequences are SGHRS and YFSETQ. This CDR3 is built from 15 residues. DNA for the CDR3: TGCGCCAGCAGCTTGGAGGGGGCCGGGTACAATGAGCAGTTCTTC. Translating it yields CASSLEGAGYNEQFF.

V is TRBV20-1 and J is TRBJ2-7; weak D call: TRBD1 (5 bases). This CDR3 contains 11 residues. Deletions cut 6 bases from V and 2 bases from J, with 8 bases between. Germline V gives CDR1 DFQATT, CDR2 SNEGSKA (reference sequence). In DNA form, the CDR3 reads TGCAGTGCCCCAGGGACCTACGAGCAGTACTTC. Translation gives CSAPGTYEQYF.

The chain employs TRBV29-1 and TRBJ2-2; 8 bases agree with TRBD1. This CDR3 has 15 residues. With V trimmed by 2 bases and J by 6 bases, 8 bases remained unmatched. Germline values: CDR1 SQVTM, CDR2 ANQGSEA. The CDR3 nucleotides read TGCAGCGTTGAACTGGGCAGGGGGCGAGCCGGGGAGCTGTTTTTT. Translating it yields CSVELGRGRAGELFF.

The chain combines TRBV29-1 with TRBJ1-2, with 9 nucleotides matching TRBD1. The CDR3 contains 12 residues. J was trimmed by 7 bases and V by 3 bases; bases with no gene match: 3. Germline values: CDR1 SQVTM, CDR2 ANQGSEA. CDR3 region: CSVEYRGLGYTF. CDR3 in DNA: TGCAGCGTTGAGTACAGGGGGCTTGGCTACACCTTC.

The chain is built from TRBV6-5 and TRBJ2-7; D is possibly TRBD2 (5 bases). The CDR3 loop spans 11 amino acids. Germline loops: CDR1 MNHEY, CDR2 SVGAGI. Trimming took off 3 bases at V and 9 bases at J, with 9 bases between the two ends. CDR3 nucleotides: TGTGCCAGCAGTTATGGCGGGCGGCAGTACTTC. This translates into CASSYGGRQYF.

The chain is built from TRBV7-2 and TRBJ2-5; TRBD1 or TRBD2 may be the D gene (6 bases each). With 5 bases removed from V and 2 bases from J, the gap between germline ends came to 9 bases. Germline CDR1 SGHTA, CDR2 FQGNSA. The CDR3 spans 13 residues. The CDR3 spells CASSRGEQETQYF. CDR3 sequence (DNA): TGTGCCAGCAGCAGGGGGGAGCAAGAGACCCAGTACTTC.

This clone appeared a few times. This chain uses TRBV5-1 with TRBJ1-2; D not certain. Germline CDR1 SGHRS, CDR2 YFSETQ. The CDR3 runs to 12 residues. Trimming took off 2 bases at V and 7 bases at J, with 9 bases between the two ends. In DNA form, the CDR3 reads TGCGCCAGCAGCTTAGAAGGCGGTGGCTACACCTTC. It codes for CASSLEGGGYTF.

J is TRBJ2-7 and V is TRBV5-4, with a tentative D call TRBD2 (6 bases). The germline V gene encodes CDR1 SGHNT and CDR2 YYREEE (reference sequence). V was clipped by 4 bases and J by 3 bases, with 14 bases between them. The CDR3 sequence is 14 residues long. CDR3 coding DNA: TGTGCCAGCAGCCCGGGTCCCGGGAGCTACGAGCAGTACTTC. Amino acid sequence: CASSPGPGSYEQYF.

In this sample, this clone turned up a few times. This chain connects TRBV15 to TRBJ1-2; 9 bases are shared with TRBD1. J was trimmed by 4 bases and V by 3 bases; bases with no gene match: 3. Germline V gene data show CDR1 as LNHNV and CDR2 as YYDKDF (reference sequence). This CDR3 spans 14 amino acids. In DNA form, the CDR3 reads TGTGCCACCAGCAGGGAACAGGGGGCCTATGGCTACACCTTC. It codes for CATSREQGAYGYTF.

V gene TRBV4-2 combines with J gene TRBJ1-5; D is unresolved. The CDR3 consists of 14 residues. The ends were cut back, 0 bases at V and 13 bases at J, with 16 bases in the middle. CDR1 and CDR2 from the germline V gene are LGHNA and YNFKEQ. This CDR3 is CASSQDEMGKGQHF. In DNA, the CDR3 is TGTGCCAGCAGCCAAGATGAGATGGGGAAGGGACAGCATTTT.

J is TRBJ2-7 and V is TRBV28; D gene unclear. The CDR3 runs 12 residues. V lost 4 bases, J lost 9 bases, and 13 bases lay in between. Germline V gene sequence: CDR1 MDHEN, CDR2 SYDVKM. CDR3 DNA sequence: TGTGCCAGCAGTTCCCAGTACCGGTCGCAGTACTTC. Protein sequence: CASSSQYRSQYF.

There are a few counts of this clone. The V gene is TRBV7-2, the J gene TRBJ2-5, with D hard to call. The V end lost 4 bases, the J end lost 9 bases, and 9 bases lay between the germline ends. The germline gives CDR1 SGHTA, CDR2 FQGNSA. The CDR3 spans 11 residues. CDR3 protein: CASSSLKAQYF. The DNA of the CDR3 is TGTGCCAGCAGCTCTCTAAAGGCCCAGTACTTC.

The J gene is TRBJ2-2, the V gene TRBV2, with TRBD2 matching over 12 bases. CDR1 SNHLY and CDR2 FYNNEI come from the germline V gene. The V and J ends lost 3 bases and 6 bases, in that order; junction bases with no gene match: 8. The CDR3 length is 17 residues. Written as DNA, the CDR3 is TGTGCCAGCAGTGAGAAGCATGCTAGCGGGAGGGCCGGGGAGCTGTTTTTT. Residues: CASSEKHASGRAGELFF.

This sequence joins TRBV30 and TRBJ1-2, with D hard to call. The V end lost 5 bases, the J end lost 2 bases, and 6 bases lay between the germline ends. The CDR3 is 11 residues long. The V gene's germline CDR1 is GTSNPN and CDR2 SVGIG (reference sequence). CDR3 in DNA: TGTGCCTGGGGCTCCAACTATGGCTACACCTTC. It is translated as CAWGSNYGYTF. The whole variable domain, remainder taken from reference TRBV30 and TRBJ1-2, is SQTIHQWPATLVQPVGSPLSLECTVEGTSNPNLYWYRQAAGRGLQLLFYSVGIGQISSEVPQNLSASRPQDRQFILSSKKLLLSDSGFYLCAWGSNYGYTFGSGTRLTVV.

This sequence joins TRBV9 and TRBJ1-5, with D perhaps matching TRBD1 (5 bases). V lost 0 bases to trimming and J lost 0 bases, with 13 bases between them. The CDR3 spans 17 residues. Germline V gene lookup returns CDR1 SGDLS and CDR2 YYNGEE. The CDR3 loop reads CASSVGWGLTSNQPQHF. The CDR3 nucleotides are TGTGCCAGCAGCGTAGGATGGGGCCTTACTAGCAATCAGCCCCAGCATTTT. Filled out from reference TRBV9 and TRBJ1-5, the complete variable domain reads DSGVTQTPKHLITATGQRVTLRCSPRSGDLSVYWYQQSLDQGLQFLIQYYNGEERAKGNILERFSAQQFPDLHSELNLSSLELGDSALYFCASSVGWGLTSNQPQHFGDGTRLSIL.

This chain links TRBV6-5 with TRBJ2-1; maybe TRBD1 (5 bases). V dropped 6 bases and J dropped 8 bases, with 14 bases sitting between them. CDR3 length: 13 amino acids. CDR1 and CDR2 (germline): MNHEY, SVGAGI. The DNA for the CDR3 is TGTGCCAGCAGCCGTATGGGGCCATATGAGCAGTTCTTC. It encodes CASSRMGPYEQFF.

The gene calls are TRBV28 and TRBJ2-1; weak D call: TRBD2 (6 bases). CDR1 is MDHEN, CDR2 SYDVKM, per germline. Between the trimmed V and J ends, which lost 6 bases and 8 bases, there was a span of 11 bases. This CDR3 has 12 amino acids. CDR3 protein: CASSPGLHEQFF. The CDR3 DNA sequence: TGTGCCAGCAGCCCGGGACTCCATGAGCAGTTCTTC.

The V and J genes are TRBV29-1 and TRBJ1-2; D is perhaps TRBD1 (5 bases). CDR3 length: 13 amino acids. CDR1 is SQVTM, CDR2 ANQGSEA, per germline. Between the trimmed V and J ends, which lost 8 bases and 5 bases, there was a span of 18 bases. CDR3 residues: CSTGEGVGYGYTF. In DNA form, the CDR3 reads TGCAGCACCGGGGAAGGGGTGGGGTATGGCTACACCTTC. The full variable domain, completed using reference TRBV29-1 and TRBJ1-2, is SAVISQKPSRDICQRGTSLTIQCQVDSQVTMMFWYRQQPGQSLTLIATANQGSEATYESGFVIDKFPISRPNLTFSTLTVSNMSPEDSSIYLCSTGEGVGYGYTFGSGTRLTVV.

This clone was counted between two and nine times. V usage is TRBV5-1 and J usage is TRBJ2-3; D possibly uses TRBD1 or TRBD2 (6 bases each). Per germline, CDR1 SGHRS and CDR2 YFSETQ. The CDR3 consists of 14 residues. V shed 4 bases and J shed 0 bases, with 9 bases lying between them. The CDR3 spells CASSAGTSTDTQYF. The CDR3 nucleotides read TGCGCCAGCAGCGCGGGGACAAGCACAGATACGCAGTATTTT. The full variable domain, its missing parts supplied by reference TRBV5-1 and TRBJ2-3, is KAGVTQTPRYLIKTRGQQVTLSCSPISGHRSVSWYQQTPGQGLQFLFEYFSETQRNKGNFPGRFSGRQFSNSRSEMNVSTLELGDSALYLCASSAGTSTDTQYFGPGTRLTVL.

The V call is TRBV30, the J call TRBJ1-5; a possible D gene is TRBD1 (5 bases). Germline CDR1 is GTSNPN and CDR2 is SVGIG (reference sequence). V lost 4 bases to trimming and J lost 0 bases, with 7 bases between them. This CDR3 is built from 13 residues. CDR3 sequence (DNA): TGTGCCTGGACCAGGGATAGCAATCAGCCCCAGCATTTT. Protein product: CAWTRDSNQPQHF.

The chain is built from TRBV5-1 and TRBJ2-3; 11 positions match TRBD2. CDR3 length equals 15 residues. Germline assignment: CDR1 SGHRS and CDR2 YFSETQ. Losses at the gene ends were 1 base for V and 6 bases for J; bases not matched to a gene: 4. Written as DNA, the CDR3 is TGCGCCAGCAGCTTGCCTAGCGGGAGGTGGGATACGCAGTATTTT. Its translation is CASSLPSGRWDTQYF.

V gene TRBV28 combines with J gene TRBJ2-2; no definite D call. The germline gives CDR1 MDHEN, CDR2 SYDVKM. The CDR3 runs 13 residues. V was pared by 7 bases and J by 4 bases, with 10 bases between. CDR3 amino acids: CASTLEGTGELFF. The CDR3 nucleotides are TGTGCCAGCACCCTGGAAGGCACCGGGGAGCTGTTTTTT.

The sample holds a few counts of this clone. The CDR3 loop is CASSTAVRGSQETQYF. The CDR3, as DNA: TGCGCCAGCAGCACCGCCGTAAGGGGAAGCCAAGAGACCCAGTACTTC. The chain combines TRBV5-1 with TRBJ2-5; weak D call: TRBD1 (5 bases). This CDR3 has 16 residues. The V and J ends lost 4 bases and 1 base respectively, with 17 bases between them. Germline lookup yields CDR1 SGHRS and CDR2 YFSETQ.

This sequence joins TRBV5-1 and TRBJ2-7, with D uncertain. Germline V gene sequence: CDR1 SGHRS, CDR2 YFSETQ. Deletions cut 1 base from V and 1 base from J, with 6 bases between. This CDR3 contains 13 residues. CDR3 region: CASSLIQSYEQYF. DNA of the CDR3: TGCGCCAGCAGCTTGATTCAATCCTACGAGCAGTACTTC.

The chain couples TRBV25-1 to TRBJ1-6; D is undetermined. The CDR3 length is 13 residues. Germline V gene data show CDR1 as MGHDK and CDR2 as SYGVNS. V was cut by 6 bases and J by 6 bases, with 9 bases left in between. CDR3 sequence: CASREGGNSPLHF. The DNA of the CDR3 is TGTGCCAGCAGAGAAGGAGGTAATTCACCCCTCCACTTT. The full variable domain, in which reference TRBV25-1 and TRBJ1-6 provide the parts outside the CDR3, is EADIYQTPRYLVIGTGKKITLECSQTMGHDKMYWYQQDPGMELHLIHYSYGVNSTEKGDLSSESTVSRIRTEHFPLTLESARPSHTSQYLCASREGGNSPLHFGNGTRLTVT.

The J gene is TRBJ1-2, the V gene TRBV30, with TRBD1 matching 9 bases. Trimming cost V 3 bases and J 4 bases; bases outside gene matches: 6. The CDR3 sequence is 14 residues long. In germline, CDR1 is GTSNPN, CDR2 SVGIG (reference sequence). For the CDR3, the DNA is TGTGCCTGGAGCATTGACAGGGGGACCTATGGCTACACCTTC. Translated, it gives CAWSIDRGTYGYTF.

This clone was observed a few times. The J gene is TRBJ2-5, the V gene TRBV28; TRBD1 matches 11 bases. V dropped 4 bases and J dropped 2; count of bases not matched to a gene: 3. The CDR3 sequence is 15 residues long. CDR1 is MDHEN and CDR2 is SYDVKM in the germline V gene. CDR3 protein: CASSSGTGGQETQYF. CDR3 coding DNA: TGTGCCAGCAGTTCCGGGACAGGGGGGCAAGAGACCCAGTACTTC.

The rearrangement links TRBV28 to TRBJ2-3; 8 nucleotides agree with TRBD1. The CDR3 sequence is 16 residues long. J was trimmed by 1 base and V by 4 bases; bases with no gene match: 7. Germline-derived CDR1 and CDR2 are MDHEN and SYDVKM. The DNA for the CDR3 is TGTGCCAGCAGTTCTCAAACGACAGGGGGCACAGATACGCAGTATTTT. Its protein product is CASSSQTTGGTDTQYF.